The T cell receptor beta chain described here comes from a study of OX40 agonist ivuxolimab in advanced cancers. With regard to the full study: Ivuxolimab was a fully human IgG2 agonistic monoclonal antibody targeting the costimulatory receptor OX40 (CD134). Three dose-escalation patients achieved partial responses, one with hepatocellular carcinoma and two with cutaneous melanoma. In the dose-escalation cohort, 70% to 90% of patients were male, and the mean age was roughly 60 years with a range of roughly 20 to 80. Intravenous ivuxolimab was administered to patients every 2 weeks at six dose levels: 0.01, 0.1, 0.3, 1.5, 3 and 10 mg/kg. Among the roughly 50 dose-escalation patients, around 20 had hepatocellular carcinoma, 15 or so melanoma, 9 renal cell carcinoma and 9 head and neck cancer. The purpose of peripheral TCRbeta sequencing was to test whether ivuxolimab changed TCR sequence diversity and led to clonal T-cell expansion. Patients were allowed to have had prior anti-PD-1, anti-PD-L1 or anti-CTLA-4 therapy, and roughly 40% of the dose-escalation patients had been treated with checkpoint inhibitors. The paper describes the monotherapy dose-escalation part (N of about 52 patients) of the phase I trial of ivuxolimab.

At the junction V is shortened by 0 bases and J by 0 bases, with 11 bases in between. For CDR1 and CDR2, the germline V gene (reference sequence) lists GTSNPN and SVGIG. The CDR3 measures 15 amino acids from cysteine to phenylalanine. Here the CDR3 DNA is all that survives: 45 bases in frame from base 1. Note on this clone: Its antigen remains unidentified. Base qualities are not at hand, and no much larger clone is one base apart.

The trial excluded patients who had a history of autoimmune disease or who were on systemic immunosuppression. Peripheral blood for TCR sequencing was collected from all dose cohorts at baseline, on cycle 4 day 1, and on cycle 7 day 1. The samples were taken from a phase I, first-in-human, multicenter, open-label dose-escalation trial of ivuxolimab. Adults with locally advanced or metastatic melanoma, renal cell, hepatocellular, or head and neck squamous cell carcinoma were enrolled in the trial. Before TCR sequencing, CD4+ T cells and CD8+ T cells were sorted from peripheral blood as separate populations. For sequencing of the TCRbeta CDR3 region, genomic DNA was extracted from the sorted cells. The immunoSEQ Assay was used for sequencing of TCRbeta CDR3 regions. TCRdb carries this immuneACCESS record with in-frame sequences only. Its versions omit some clonotypes, under half of them owing to an unresolved V gene in the studies checked, with the rest unexplained. For this sample the table gives 100,000 to 150,000 clones, of which 85% to 95% were detected only once. The ten largest clones represent 0.8% to 1% of the sample.

The full study reports these points: Low levels of normalized T-cell clonal expansion were also seen in some nonresponding patients. After ivuxolimab, expanded clones were on average more numerous among CD8+ T cells than among CD4+ T cells. In the 0.1-3.0 mg/kg groups, partial responders had among the lowest normalized peripheral clonal expansion, particularly in CD8+ T cells. The antigen specificity of the peripheral T cells that underwent clonal expansion was not determined. Clonal expansion of both CD4+ and CD8+ blood T cells was observed from baseline to week 6 at doses 0.1 to 3.0 mg/kg.

This TCR was recovered from an adult with an advanced solid tumor such as melanoma, head and neck, liver or kidney cancer. The V and J genes are TRBV30 and TRBJ1-2; no D gene call is confident. The sequencing used CD4+ or CD8+ T cells sorted from blood, collected in a trial of the OX40 agonist ivuxolimab. In nucleotide form, the sequence is TGTGCCTGGAGTGTACGGAGCCTCCCTAACTATGGCTACACCTTC. It translates to CAWSVRSLPNYGYTF. This CDR3, with the reference TRBV30 and TRBJ1-2 proteins standing in past its ends, gives the full variable domain SQTIHQWPATLVQPVGSPLSLECTVEGTSNPNLYWYRQAAGRGLQLLFYSVGIGQISSEVPQNLSASRPQDRQFILSSKKLLLSDSGFYLCAWSVRSLPNYGYTFGSGTRLTVV.